The 28 T cell receptor beta chains in this list originate from one sample, sequenced in a study of long-term antiretroviral therapy in people with HIV. The authors ran the immunoSEQ assay, v3.0, at survey level. Some clones are missing from TCRdb's copy, which holds only in-frame ones; the method was immunoSEQ multiplex PCR. The sample yields approximately 25,000 clones, more than 65% seen once. This specimen was unsorted PBMCs, taken 3 years after starting antiretroviral therapy. These TCRs come from a man aged 50-59 years with HIV.

The chain uses TRBV10-3 and TRBJ1-5; a possible D gene is TRBD1 (6 bases). Germline CDR1 ENHRY, CDR2 SYGVKD. Trimming stripped 0 bases from V and 0 bases from J, with 12 bases between. There are 17 residues in the CDR3. This CDR3 is CAISESFRGDSNQPQHF. CDR3 DNA: TGTGCCATCAGTGAGTCCTTCAGGGGCGATAGCAATCAGCCCCAGCATTTT.

V gene TRBV2 combines with J gene TRBJ2-7; 8 bases line up with TRBD1. CDR1 is SNHLY, CDR2 FYNNEI, per germline. The V gene end was trimmed by 6 bases and the J gene end by 3 bases; junction bases not matched to a gene: 13. The CDR3 spans 16 residues. The CDR3 spells CASSPSLRDRNYEQYF. The CDR3, as DNA: TGTGCCAGCAGCCCCTCTTTACGGGACAGGAACTACGAGCAGTACTTC. Looking up the rest from reference TRBV2 and TRBJ2-7 gives the full variable domain: EPEVTQTPSHQVTQMGQEVILRCVPISNHLYFYWYRQILGQKVEFLVSFYNNEISEKSEIFDDQFSVERPDGSNFTLKIRSTKLEDSAMYFCASSPSLRDRNYEQYFGPGTRLTVT.

The table lists this clone with a count of one. J is TRBJ2-1 and V is TRBV5-1, with TRBD2 as a possible D gene (5 bases). Trimming shortened V by 4 bases and J by 9 bases, and 14 bases separated the two germline ends. The CDR3 totals 13 residues. From germline, CDR1 is SGHRS and CDR2 YFSETQ. The CDR3 protein is CASSHLSDSEQFF. The CDR3 DNA follows: TGCGCCAGCAGCCACCTTAGCGATAGTGAGCAGTTCTTC.

The chain links TRBV28 to TRBJ1-4, with a tentative D call TRBD1 (6 bases). The CDR3 spans 15 residues. Trimming cost V 7 bases and J 0 bases, with 12 bases left between them. Per germline, CDR1 MDHEN and CDR2 SYDVKM. CDR3 nucleotides: TGTGCCAGCATGCGAGGGGGACCAACTAATGAAAAACTGTTTTTT. Its translation: CASMRGGPTNEKLFF.

In this sample, this clone turned up once. The J gene is TRBJ2-3, the V gene TRBV5-1; D uncertain. CDR3 length: 13 residues. Germline CDR1 and CDR2: SGHRS and YFSETQ. Trimming removed 6 bases from V and 2 bases from J, with 10 bases in between. CDR3 in DNA: TGCGCCAGCAATCAGGAAACCACAGATACGCAGTATTTT. Translation: CASNQETTDTQYF.

CDR3 coding DNA: TGTGCCAGCAGTTTATGGGCCGGACAGGGGGTTGGCGAAAAACTGTTTTTT. The encoded protein is CASSLWAGQGVGEKLFF. The chain links TRBV28 to TRBJ1-4; 10 bases are a match to TRBD1. The CDR3 length is 17 residues. In germline, CDR1 is MDHEN, CDR2 SYDVKM. The trim removed 0 bases at V and 8 bases at J, leaving 9 bases unmatched.

This chain connects TRBV7-9 to TRBJ1-3, with no clear D. This CDR3 spans 13 amino acids. Trimming cost V 4 bases and J 3 bases, with 7 bases left between them. CDR1 and CDR2 from the germline V gene are SEHNR and FQNEAQ (reference sequence). For the CDR3, the DNA is TGTGCCAGCAGCTCCGCTGGTGGAAACACCATATATTTT. It specifies CASSSAGGNTIYF.

This sequence joins TRBV7-8 and TRBJ2-1; D remains ambiguous. Germline-derived CDR1 and CDR2 are SGHVS and FQNEAQ. The CDR3 is made up of 16 amino acids. Trimming cost V 1 base and J 5 bases, with 15 bases left between them. In DNA, the CDR3 is TGTGCCAGCAGCTTAGGGCTAGGACGGATCAACAATGAGCAGTTCTTC. Protein: CASSLGLGRINNEQFF.

This chain connects TRBV18 to TRBJ1-4; perhaps TRBD1 as D (6 bases). The CDR3 runs to 16 residues. Looked up from germline, CDR1 is KGHSH and CDR2 is LQKENI. V was shortened by 2 bases and J by 4 bases, with 14 bases between the two germline ends. Written as DNA, the CDR3 is TGTGCCAGCTCACCAATTACGGGACAACTTAATGAAAAACTGTTTTTT. Its protein product is CASSPITGQLNEKLFF. The full variable domain, its missing parts supplied by reference TRBV18 and TRBJ1-4, is NAGVMQNPRHLVRRRGQEARLRCSPMKGHSHVYWYRQLPEEGLKFMVYLQKENIIDESGMPKERFSAEFPKEGPSILRIQQVVRGDSAAYFCASSPITGQLNEKLFFGSGTQLSVL.

This clone was found a few times. The V gene is TRBV2, the J gene TRBJ2-7, with TRBD1 matching over 8 bases. The CDR3 runs 15 residues. Germline CDR1 reads SNHLY; CDR2 reads FYNNEI. The ends lost 1 base at V and 5 bases at J; junction bases unmatched: 7. The CDR3 loop is CASSEGAQTGDEQYF. For the CDR3, the DNA is TGTGCCAGCAGTGAAGGCGCCCAGACAGGGGACGAGCAGTACTTC.

The gene calls are TRBV19 and TRBJ2-1; TRBD2 might be the D (6 bases). The CDR3 has 14 residues. The germline CDR1 and CDR2 sequences are LNHDA and SQIVND (reference sequence). Trimming left V 7 bases short and J 4 bases short, with 14 bases between. The CDR3 loop reads CASKVRTIYNEQFF. The DNA for the CDR3 is TGTGCCAGTAAAGTAAGGACTATTTACAATGAGCAGTTCTTC.

The chain recombines TRBV7-2 with TRBJ1-2; 7 bases are a match to TRBD1. V was clipped by 0 bases and J by 3 bases; unmatched bases: 4. CDR3 size: 15 residues. Looked up from germline, CDR1 is SGHTA and CDR2 is FQGNSA. The CDR3 protein is CASSLAGTEDYGYTF. The CDR3 DNA sequence: TGTGCCAGCAGCTTAGCGGGGACAGAAGACTATGGCTACACCTTC.

This sequence joins TRBV29-1 and TRBJ2-2, with D hard to call. The CDR3 covers 14 residues. Deletions cut 4 bases from V and 4 bases from J, with 13 bases between. Germline values: CDR1 SQVTM, CDR2 ANQGSEA. The CDR3 region has the DNA TGCAGCGTTGGAAGGAGTCCTAGCACCGGGGAGCTGTTTTTT. This encodes CSVGRSPSTGELFF.

This chain uses TRBV14 with TRBJ1-2; D is undetermined. Trimming cost V 0 bases and J 8 bases, with 10 bases left between them. There are 13 residues in the CDR3. In germline, CDR1 is SGHDN, CDR2 FVKESK. The CDR3 DNA sequence: TGTGCCAGCAGCCAAGAGTTGGCAGGAGGCTACACCTTC. It encodes CASSQELAGGYTF.

This chain connects TRBV23-1 to TRBJ2-7, with D tentatively TRBD2 (5 bases). TRBV23-1 has ORF status, its function being uncertain. The CDR3 runs to 15 residues. Trimming removed 11 bases at V and 1 base at J, with 21 bases between. The chain's CDR3 is CARLSEDFPSYEQYF. CDR3 in DNA: TGCGCCCGACTTTCGGAGGACTTCCCATCCTACGAGCAGTACTTC.

The genes are TRBV2 and TRBJ2-4; D is undetermined. CDR3 length equals 14 residues. Germline V gene lookup returns CDR1 SNHLY and CDR2 FYNNEI. Deletions cut 7 bases from V and 1 base from J, with 11 bases between. The CDR3 DNA sequence: TGTGCCAGCACCAAAAGGTCGGCCAAAAACATTCAGTACTTC. Its protein is CASTKRSAKNIQYF.

The rearrangement links TRBV19 to TRBJ1-5, with D perhaps matching TRBD1 (6 bases). The CDR3 consists of 14 residues. The V and J ends lost 10 bases and 0 bases respectively, with 13 bases between them. Germline V gene lookup returns CDR1 LNHDA and CDR2 SQIVND (reference sequence). The CDR3 region is CATKQGHSNQPQHF. The DNA for the CDR3 is TGTGCCACGAAACAGGGACATAGCAATCAGCCCCAGCATTTT.

In its sample, this clone was seen once. The CDR3 reads CASSHGTSGRAAYEQYF. In nucleotides, the CDR3 is TGCGCCAGCAGCCATGGGACTAGCGGGAGGGCTGCCTACGAGCAGTACTTC. The gene calls are TRBV4-1 and TRBJ2-7, with 16 bases aligning to TRBD2. The germline V gene encodes CDR1 MGHRA and CDR2 YSYEKL. The CDR3 has 17 amino acids. The V and J ends lost 3 bases and 2 bases, in that order; junction bases with no gene match: 4.

Only a few counts were recorded for this clone. This chain links TRBV5-1 with TRBJ2-3; a possible D gene is TRBD2 (6 bases). CDR1 is SGHRS, CDR2 YFSETQ, per germline. V was shortened by 3 bases and J by 2 bases, with 19 bases between the two germline ends. This CDR3 spans 17 amino acids. The CDR3 sequence: CASSSAGLGGHTDTQYF. Here the CDR3 DNA reads TGCGCCAGCAGCTCTGCGGGCCTAGGAGGGCACACAGATACGCAGTATTTT.

This chain connects TRBV28 to TRBJ2-7; 10 nucleotides agree with TRBD1. The length of the CDR3 is 13 residues. V trimming: 6 bases; J trimming: 7 bases; junction bases outside the gene matches: 6. The germline CDR1 and CDR2 sequences are MDHEN and SYDVKM. The CDR3 DNA sequence: TGTGCCAGCAGCGGGACAGGGGTGTTGGAGCAGTACTTC. It codes for CASSGTGVLEQYF.

The DNA for the CDR3 is TGTGCCAGCAGGGACTATGGCTACACCTTC. It codes for CASRDYGYTF. The chain recombines TRBV6-1 with TRBJ1-2; D is ambiguous. CDR1 and CDR2 (germline): MNHNS, SASEGT. The CDR3 runs to 10 residues. Trimming took off 6 bases at V and 3 bases at J, with 2 bases between the two ends.

The chain uses TRBV28 and TRBJ1-3; the D is unclear. This CDR3 region has 16 residues. The germline CDR1 and CDR2 sequences are MDHEN and SYDVKM. V lost 7 bases to trimming and J lost 6 bases, with 22 bases between them. DNA of the CDR3: TGTGCCAGCAAAGGGCTCGGACCGGGTTCGGTAAACACCATATATTTT. Protein product: CASKGLGPGSVNTIYF. Full variable domain (rest looked up from reference TRBV28 and TRBJ1-3): DVKVTQSSRYLVKRTGEKVFLECVQDMDHENMFWYRQDPGLGLRLIYFSYDVKMKEKGDIPEGYSVSREKKERFSLILESASTNQTSMYLCASKGLGPGSVNTIYFGEGSWLTVV.

This clone has a handful of counts. V is TRBV7-2 and J is TRBJ1-6; 7 bases are a match to TRBD1. The CDR3 is 14 residues long. Trimming at V came to 5 bases and at J to 6 bases, leaving 4 bases not matched to a gene. The V gene's germline CDR1 is SGHTA and CDR2 FQGNSA. Written as DNA, the CDR3 is TGTGCCAGCAGCCCTAGGGGGCTTAATTCACCCCTCCACTTT. As protein: CASSPRGLNSPLHF.

The chain is built from TRBV7-2 and TRBJ1-2; D remains unclear. The CDR3 sequence is 14 residues long. Germline V gives CDR1 SGHTA, CDR2 FQGNSA. V was clipped by 5 bases and J by 3 bases, with 13 bases between them. CDR3: CASSREQFHYGYTF. CDR3 nucleotide sequence: TGTGCCAGCAGCAGGGAGCAATTTCACTATGGCTACACCTTC.

This chain connects TRBV7-8 to TRBJ2-5; 8 bases agree with TRBD2. J gave up 7 bases and V 6 bases, and 10 bases lay outside the gene matches. This CDR3 contains 14 residues. Germline CDR1 SGHVS, CDR2 FQNEAQ. The CDR3 DNA reads as TGTGCCAGCAGTCTACTAGCGGTAGGGGGGACCCAGTACTTC. The encoded protein is CASSLLAVGGTQYF.

The genes are TRBV18 and TRBJ2-2; D not resolved. The V end lost 2 bases, the J end lost 1 base, and 5 bases lay between the germline ends. CDR1 is KGHSH, CDR2 LQKENI, per germline. This CDR3 has 14 residues. The CDR3 nucleotides are TGTGCCAGCTCACCAGGGGAGAACACCGGGGAGCTGTTTTTT. Protein: CASSPGENTGELFF.

The V call is TRBV9, the J call TRBJ2-5, with D possibly TRBD1 on 6 matching bases. V lost 3 bases to trimming and J lost 5 bases, with 11 bases between them. The germline V gene encodes CDR1 SGDLS and CDR2 YYNGEE. The CDR3 runs to 13 residues. CDR3 residues: CASSARTEETQYF. In nucleotides, the CDR3 is TGTGCCAGCAGCGCTCGGACAGAGGAGACCCAGTACTTC. Supplemented by reference TRBV9 and TRBJ2-5, the full variable domain reads DSGVTQTPKHLITATGQRVTLRCSPRSGDLSVYWYQQSLDQGLQFLIQYYNGEERAKGNILERFSAQQFPDLHSELNLSSLELGDSALYFCASSARTEETQYFGPGTRLLVL.

This clone was detected only once. The chain recombines TRBV19 with TRBJ2-7; 10 nucleotides line up with TRBD1. Germline V gives CDR1 LNHDA, CDR2 SQIVND (reference sequence). The J segment lost 2 bases and the V segment lost 5 bases, leaving 6 bases of the junction unmatched. The CDR3 runs 15 residues. This CDR3 reads CASSLPGQGTYEQYF. The CDR3 DNA follows: TGTGCCAGTAGTCTTCCGGGACAGGGGACCTACGAGCAGTACTTC.